The T cell receptor (beta chain) described here comes from a study of cytomegalovirus exposure and HLA in healthy donors. The overall study: Approximately 180 million T cells yielded some 100 million unique TCR beta sequences, as an earlier analysis found. Points from the study as a whole: Associated with cytomegalovirus, according to the listing, were around 170 TCR beta chains. Highly shared sequence variants in one cluster were likely a sequencing artifact. In a later analysis, at a false discovery rate of 0.05, 15,000 to 20,000 TCR beta sequences were associated with HLA alleles.

This clone was detected only once. Its specificity is unknown. The PCR made use of 60 Vbeta and 13 Jbeta primers. Produced via immunoSEQ multiplex PCR; TCRdb's table is partial and in-frame only. Found here are about 140,000 clones, roughly three quarters of them singletons; the top ten hold roughly 2.3%. Specimen: PBMCs. The sequence was collected from a man aged 25-45 years in good health and CMV-seronegative.

CDR3 nucleotides: TGCGCCAGCAGCTTGGGAGGACTCGATGGAAACACCATATATTTT. It translates to CASSLGGLDGNTIYF. The chain has TRBV5-1 and TRBJ1-3; D call uncertain. This CDR3 has 15 residues. V was trimmed by 0 bases and J by 3 bases, leaving 10 bases between them. Germline V CDR1 and CDR2: SGHRS, YFSETQ.